This T cell receptor beta chain comes out of a study of post-analysis software for immune sequencing data (dated by TCRdb to about 2015). A note on the overall study: Recorded disease courses included relapsing-remitting, secondary progressive and progressive-relapsing multiple sclerosis, with some patients lacking subtype annotation. The patient repertoires were compared against around eleven previously published healthy control repertoires obtained from donors aged about 6 to 26 years. A subset of samples was prepared in parallel using single-end sample barcoding, then pooled and co-amplified after Illumina adapter ligation. What the authors observed across the whole study: Four or five TRBV segments, including TRBV5-6, TRBV5-1 and TRBV20-1, were significantly more frequent in patients than controls. The multiple sclerosis patient group was slightly younger than the control group. Significantly lower normalized Chao1 diversity was found in multiple sclerosis patients than in controls, suggesting substantial peripheral T-cell clonal expansion. Direct clustering with F measure showed strong co-clustering of samples prepared in the same batch, prompting a batch-effect correction.

At the junction V is shortened by 3 bases and J by 15 bases, with 18 bases in between. The germline V gene specifies SQVTM as CDR1 and ANQGSEA as CDR2. Counted from cysteine to phenylalanine, this CDR3 has 12 amino acids. Left in the record is the CDR3 DNA by itself, 36 bases read in frame from the first base. TCR beta repertoires were profiled from peripheral blood of 13 young patients with multiple sclerosis to demonstrate the VDJtools post-analysis software. The patients with multiple sclerosis were children and adolescents between 6 and 15 years of age. Library construction relied on PCR. The sample was run on an Illumina HiSeq 2500. To reduce PCR and sequencing biases, unique molecular identifiers were built into the TCR beta cDNA libraries. Per 1 to 10 million input T cells, 500,000 or so cDNA molecules were obtained, such that each molecule approximated one T cell. The same protocol used for the earlier healthy control dataset was applied to prepare and sequence the patient libraries. Samples belonging to the same batch were prepared together, multiplexed and sequenced on a shared HiSeq lane. The authors processed their data as follows. MIGEC handled the raw barcoded reads, throwing out single-read molecular identifier groups before consensus assembly and CDR3 extraction. Clonotype tables were post-analysed with VDJtools, and diversity was normalized by down-sampling all datasets to the smallest sample size. Repertoire overlap clustering matched CDR3 amino acid but not nucleotide sequences to correct batch-related cross-sample contamination. The public reads were run again by TCRdb, first through fastp at Q25 and then through MiXCR, and only productive beta chains were kept. Identical CDR3 proteins give one entry, which carries the most common genes and DNA. TCRdb, rather than the study authors, made the V and J calls. This sample gives over 700,000 distinct CDR3 sequences in total; roughly 27% of them show up just once. About 0.5% of the sample is taken by the ten largest.

This clonotype was detected ten times or more. Its cognate antigen has yet to be identified. The record has no base qualities; no much larger clone is one base away. The origin of this receptor is a girl aged 5-17 years with multiple sclerosis. The rearrangement combines TRBV29-1 with TRBJ2-1; the D gene is perhaps TRBD1 or TRBD2, each of them matching over 5 bases. The sequenced sample consisted of blood. The DNA sequence follows: TGCAGCGTTGAGAATCCGGGGACCTCGGGGTTCTTC. This sequence encodes CSVENPGTSGFF.